This record concerns one T cell receptor (beta chain) sequence. The sample belongs to a study of cytomegalovirus exposure and HLA in healthy donors. The PCR contained 60 Vbeta and 13 Jbeta primers. Sequencing was performed with immunoSEQ multiplex PCR; in TCRdb, only in-frame clones are kept and a portion is missing. The table lists 120,000 or so clones, 81% of them singletons. The CDR3 runs to 16 residues. With V trimmed by 4 bases and J by 7 bases, 13 bases remained unmatched. Looked up from germline, CDR1 is SGHNT and CDR2 is YYREEE (reference sequence). Sequenced sample: PBMCs. The V call is TRBV5-4, the J call TRBJ2-5, with 10 nucleotides matching TRBD2. The clonotype originates from a man between 18 and 29 years old in good health and CMV-seronegative. The CDR3 DNA reads TGTGCCAGCAGCCTATCCGGGACTAGCGTATCCGTGACCCAGTACTTC. It codes for CASSLSGTSVSVTQYF.